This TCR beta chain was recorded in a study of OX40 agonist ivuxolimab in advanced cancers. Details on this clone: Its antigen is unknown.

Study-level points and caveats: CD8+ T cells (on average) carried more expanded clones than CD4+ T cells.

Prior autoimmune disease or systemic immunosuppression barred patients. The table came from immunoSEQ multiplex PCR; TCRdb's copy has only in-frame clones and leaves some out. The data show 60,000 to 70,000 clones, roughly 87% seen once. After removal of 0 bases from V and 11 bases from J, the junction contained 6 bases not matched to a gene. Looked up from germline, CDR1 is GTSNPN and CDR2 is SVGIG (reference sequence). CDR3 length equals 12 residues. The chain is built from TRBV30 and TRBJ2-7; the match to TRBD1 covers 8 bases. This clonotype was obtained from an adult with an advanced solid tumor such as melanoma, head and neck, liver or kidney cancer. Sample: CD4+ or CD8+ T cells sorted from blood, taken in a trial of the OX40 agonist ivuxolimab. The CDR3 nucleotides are TGTGCCTGGAGTGTACAGGGGGTTCATAAGTACTTC. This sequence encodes CAWSVQGVHKYF.